The 17 T cell receptor beta chains below come from one sample, sequenced in a study of T cells in Graves' hyperthyroidism and ophthalmopathy. Amplification targeted TCR beta CDR3 regions from RNA transcripts. An initial round of RT-PCR targeting the TCR CDR3 relied on the HTBI primer set. TCRdb passed the multiplex PCR reads through MiXCR, listing each CDR3 protein once. Here the sample spans under 350,000 distinct CDR3 sequences, roughly 23% being singletons. Input material: blood. The receptors were sampled from a woman aged 45-59 years with Graves' hyperthyroidism.

This clonotype was picked up a small number of times. The chain recombines TRBV20-1 with TRBJ1-2; tentative D call: TRBD1 (6 bases). Germline V CDR1 and CDR2: DFQATT, SNEGSKA (reference sequence). The CDR3 covers 14 residues. With 5 bases removed from V and 1 base from J, the gap between germline ends came to 14 bases. CDR3 nucleotide sequence: TGCAGTGCTGGCCTAACAGGGCTTAACTATGGCTACACCTTC. Residues: CSAGLTGLNYGYTF.

To note about this clonotype: With a much larger clone just one base away, this may be a read error. The chain joins TRBV2 to TRBJ2-5, with TRBD1 matching 7 bases. The germline CDR1 and CDR2 sequences are SNHLY and FYNNEI. V shed 8 bases, J shed 13 bases, and the junction held 10 bases outside the gene matches. The CDR3 totals 11 residues. The DNA for the CDR3 is TGTGCCAGCGAACGGACAGGCCCCTTGTACTTC. Translating it yields CASERTGPLYF.

Ten or more counts support this clonotype. The chain is built from TRBV12-3 or TRBV12-4 and TRBJ1-1; 7 positions agree with TRBD1. Trimming cost V 3 bases and J 11 bases; bases outside gene matches: 3. This CDR3 is built from 11 residues. CDR3 region: CASSLRGQAFF. Written as DNA, the CDR3 is TGTGCCAGCAGTTTGAGGGGGCAGGCTTTCTTT.

This clonotype was observed at least ten times. The chain is built from TRBV5-1 and TRBJ1-1; 9 nucleotides line up with TRBD1. This CDR3 spans 14 amino acids. The germline CDR1 and CDR2 sequences are SGHRS and YFSETQ. V lost 4 bases to trimming and J lost 4 bases; unmatched junction nucleotides: 5. CDR3 loop: CASSTDRGGTEAFF. The DNA for the CDR3 is TGCGCCAGCAGCACGGACAGGGGAGGCACTGAAGCTTTCTTT.

This clonotype was seen repeatedly, ten times or more. CDR3: CSAREAGNTEAFF. CDR3 coding DNA: TGCAGTGCTAGAGAGGCGGGGAACACTGAAGCTTTCTTT. The chain recombines TRBV20-1 with TRBJ1-1; D remains ambiguous. CDR1 is DFQATT, CDR2 SNEGSKA, per germline (reference sequence). The CDR3 extends over 13 amino acids. The V end was cut by 0 bases, the J end by 1 base, with 6 bases between.

To note about this clonotype: This may arise from a read error, as a much more abundant clone is one base away. This chain joins TRBV11-1 and TRBJ1-4, with 7 bases that match TRBD1. The V segment lost 4 bases and the J segment 6 bases; nucleotides outside the gene matches: 5. Germline V CDR1 and CDR2: SGHAT, FQDESV (reference sequence). This CDR3 has 14 amino acids. The chain's CDR3 is CASSSRTGDEKLFF. In nucleotides, the CDR3 is TGTGCCAGCAGCTCCCGGACAGGTGATGAAAAACTGTTTTTT.

The sample holds many counts of this clonotype. This chain connects TRBV3-1 to TRBJ1-3; D is unclear. CDR1 and CDR2 (germline): LGHDT, YNNKEL (reference sequence). This CDR3 has 14 amino acids. V shed 3 bases and J shed 8 bases, with 14 bases lying between them. The CDR3 protein is CASSHSGLGDTIYF. CDR3 bases: TGTGCCAGCAGCCATTCCGGACTTGGGGACACCATATATTTT.

The V and J genes are TRBV27 and TRBJ1-1; D is perhaps TRBD1 (6 bases). Per the germline V gene, CDR1 is MNHEY and CDR2 is SMNVEV (reference sequence). Trimming pared 8 bases from V and 5 bases from J, leaving 24 bases between. CDR3 length: 16 residues. The CDR3 sequence: CASRIASGGKRTEAFF. The CDR3 DNA reads as TGTGCCAGCCGAATCGCATCTGGGGGCAAGAGGACTGAAGCTTTCTTT.

This clonotype came up many times. The chain recombines TRBV28 with TRBJ2-3; 10 nucleotides match TRBD2. The CDR3 contains 16 residues. With 1 base clipped from V and 3 bases from J, the junction kept 4 bases outside the gene matches. Germline assignment: CDR1 MDHEN and CDR2 SYDVKM. The CDR3, as DNA: TGTGCCAGCAGTTTATTGGTGGGACTAGCGACAGATACGCAGTATTTT. It encodes CASSLLVGLATDTQYF. Together with reference TRBV28 and TRBJ2-3, the CDR3 gives the full variable domain: DVKVTQSSRYLVKRTGEKVFLECVQDMDHENMFWYRQDPGLGLRLIYFSYDVKMKEKGDIPEGYSVSREKKERFSLILESASTNQTSMYLCASSLLVGLATDTQYFGPGTRLTVL.

This clonotype was observed at least ten times. The chain employs TRBV12-3 or TRBV12-4 and TRBJ2-1; D is tentatively TRBD1 or TRBD2 (5 bases each). The CDR3 spans 14 residues. V was pared by 5 bases and J by 6 bases, with 14 bases between. CDR3 bases: TGTGCCAGCAGTGCATCCGGGACCAGCAATGAGCAGTTCTTC. Translation: CASSASGTSNEQFF.

The rearrangement links TRBV19 to TRBJ2-3, with D perhaps being TRBD1 or TRBD2 (6 bases each). Trimming removed 8 bases at V and 8 bases at J, with 23 bases between. Germline loops: CDR1 LNHDA, CDR2 SQIVND (reference sequence). The CDR3 loop spans 15 amino acids. In nucleotides, the CDR3 is TGTGCCAGTTCATCAATCGGGGGCTCCCTTGTTACGCAGTATTTT. This codes for CASSSIGGSLVTQYF.

The chain carries TRBV12-3 or TRBV12-4 and TRBJ2-3, with 9 bases that match TRBD2. V lost 7 bases to trimming and J lost 3 bases; unmatched junction nucleotides: 17. The CDR3 extends over 18 amino acids. The CDR3 region is CASTLRGGDKYGTDTQYF. The CDR3 region has the DNA TGTGCCAGCACGCTCCGCGGGGGGGACAAGTACGGAACAGATACGCAGTATTTT.

V gene TRBV28 combines with J gene TRBJ2-3; tentatively, D is TRBD1 (6 bases). The CDR3 runs 16 residues. Germline loops: CDR1 MDHEN, CDR2 SYDVKM. Trimming stripped 6 bases from V and 1 base from J, with 17 bases between. This CDR3 is CASRNSRGNGTDTQYF. The CDR3, as DNA: TGTGCCAGCAGGAATTCCAGGGGAAACGGCACAGATACGCAGTATTTT.

This clonotype was seen ten or more times. The V gene is TRBV28, the J gene TRBJ1-2; unclear D gene. Looked up from germline, CDR1 is MDHEN and CDR2 is SYDVKM. Between the trimmed V and J ends, which lost 6 bases and 2 bases, there was a span of 10 bases. The CDR3 sequence is 13 residues long. The CDR3 nucleotides are TGTGCCAGCAGCCCTCCGGGGAACTATGGCTACACCTTC. Translating gives CASSPPGNYGYTF.

This clonotype was detected many times. The chain couples TRBV11-1 to TRBJ1-2, with D possibly matching TRBD1 (6 bases). V lost 5 bases, J lost 5 bases, and 15 bases lay in between. The CDR3 runs 14 residues. Germline CDR1 and CDR2: SGHAT and FQDESV (reference sequence). The CDR3 DNA is TGTGCCAGCAGCGGCGGACAGTTGGGATATGGCTACACCTTC. It yields the protein CASSGGQLGYGYTF.

A few counts support this clonotype. This chain uses TRBV20-1 with TRBJ1-5; D gene uncertain. From germline, CDR1 is DFQATT and CDR2 SNEGSKA (reference sequence). Deletions cut 6 bases from V and 2 bases from J, with 11 bases between. The CDR3 covers 13 residues. CDR3 in amino acids: CSALRQGNQPQHF. The CDR3 DNA reads as TGCAGTGCCCTTCGGCAGGGCAATCAGCCCCAGCATTTT.

This clonotype was detected many times. V and J are TRBV6-1 and TRBJ2-5, with TRBD2 matching over 7 bases. Germline V gene sequence: CDR1 MNHNS, CDR2 SASEGT. This CDR3 contains 15 residues. Germline trimming cut 3 bases from V and 7 bases from J; bases unmatched to any gene: 11. The DNA of the CDR3 is TGTGCCAGCAGTGAGCTAGCGGACGCAAAAGGGACCCAGTACTTC. It is translated as CASSELADAKGTQYF.